What follows are 30 T cell receptor beta chains derived from one specimen sequenced in a study of OX40 agonist ivuxolimab in advanced cancers. Assay used: immunoSEQ multiplex PCR; TCRdb lists only in-frame clones, some missing. The repertoire holds fewer than 50,000 clones, 80% to 90% seen once, with 0.45% to 0.6% in the top ten. The specimen comprised CD4+ or CD8+ T cells sorted from blood, sampled in a trial of the OX40 agonist ivuxolimab. All receptors derive from an adult with an advanced solid tumor such as melanoma, head and neck, liver or kidney cancer.

J is TRBJ1-1 and V is TRBV13, with D possibly matching TRBD1 (5 bases). Germline lookup yields CDR1 PRHDT and CDR2 FYEKMQ (reference sequence). The V gene lost 3 bases and the J gene lost 1 base, with 6 bases spanning the gap. CDR3 length: 13 residues. The CDR3 spells CASSFQGNTEAFF. CDR3 sequence (DNA): TGTGCCAGCAGCTTTCAGGGGAACACTGAAGCTTTCTTT. Full variable domain (outside the CDR3, taken from reference TRBV13 and TRBJ1-1): AAGVIQSPRHLIKEKRETATLKCYPIPRHDTVYWYQQGPGQDPQFLISFYEKMQSDKGSIPDRFSAQQFSDYHSELNMSSLELGDSALYFCASSFQGNTEAFFGQGTRLTVV.

The J gene is TRBJ2-5, the V gene TRBV4-2, with D perhaps matching TRBD1 or TRBD2 (5 bases each). Trimming removed 0 bases at V and 4 bases at J, with 15 bases between. The germline V gene has CDR1 LGHNA and CDR2 YNFKEQ. This CDR3 is built from 16 residues. DNA for the CDR3: TGTGCCAGCAGCCAAGAGGGGGAGACAGCCCTAGAGACCCAGTACTTC. Residues: CASSQEGETALETQYF.

The chain links TRBV6-5 to TRBJ2-1; 9 nucleotides align to TRBD1. The CDR3 runs 14 residues. The V gene end was trimmed by 5 bases and the J gene end by 8 bases; junction bases not matched to a gene: 7. Germline V gene data show CDR1 as MNHEY and CDR2 as SVGAGI. In DNA, the CDR3 is TGTGCCAGCAGTAAGGGACAGGGTGTCGATGAGCAGTTCTTC. Its protein is CASSKGQGVDEQFF.

This chain connects TRBV4-3 to TRBJ2-3, with TRBD2 identical over 10 bases. The length of the CDR3 is 16 residues. V was clipped by 1 base and J by 4 bases; unmatched bases: 5. Germline CDR1 reads LGHNA; CDR2 reads YSLEER. The CDR3 sequence is CASSQASGGASDTQYF. CDR3 nucleotides: TGCGCCAGCAGCCAAGCTAGCGGGGGCGCCTCAGATACGCAGTATTTT.

This chain uses TRBV7-2 with TRBJ2-7; possible D gene TRBD2, 5 bases. This CDR3 contains 13 residues. Deletions cut 3 bases from V and 7 bases from J, with 13 bases between. Germline V gene sequence: CDR1 SGHTA, CDR2 FQGNSA. CDR3 bases: TGTGCCAGCAGCTTGGACTTTCCTCGGGAGCAGTACTTC. Encoded protein: CASSLDFPREQYF.

This chain connects TRBV5-1 to TRBJ2-7; 11 bases line up with TRBD1. The CDR3 sequence is 12 residues long. V shed 4 bases and J 10 bases; nucleotides not matched to a gene: 4. Germline loops: CDR1 SGHRS, CDR2 YFSETQ. The CDR3 sequence is CASSVGQGAQYF. The CDR3 DNA sequence: TGCGCCAGCAGCGTCGGACAGGGGGCTCAGTACTTC.

V gene TRBV7-2 combines with J gene TRBJ2-5; the D gene is possibly TRBD1 (6 bases). The CDR3 extends over 11 amino acids. CDR1 SGHTA and CDR2 FQGNSA come from the germline V gene. Trimming stripped 5 bases from V and 5 bases from J, with 6 bases between. CDR3: CASSTGETQYF. Here the CDR3 DNA reads TGTGCCAGCAGCACAGGGGAGACCCAGTACTTC. The whole variable domain, remainder taken from reference TRBV7-2 and TRBJ2-5, is GAGVSQSPSNKVTEKGKDVELRCDPISGHTALYWYRQSLGQGLEFLIYFQGNSAPDKSGLPSDRFSAERTGGSVSTLTIQRTQQEDSAVYLCASSTGETQYFGPGTRLLVL.

This chain connects TRBV6-5 to TRBJ2-7, with D tentatively TRBD1 or TRBD2 (5 bases each). Deletions cut 2 bases from V and 2 bases from J, with 10 bases between. CDR3 size: 14 residues. CDR1 MNHEY and CDR2 SVGAGI come from the germline V gene. CDR3 protein: CASSYRGPTYEQYF. The CDR3 DNA sequence: TGTGCCAGCAGTTACAGGGGACCCACCTACGAGCAGTACTTC.

The genes are TRBV9 and TRBJ2-1; tentatively, D is TRBD2 (5 bases). The CDR3 extends over 17 amino acids. The germline V gene encodes CDR1 SGDLS and CDR2 YYNGEE. V was cut by 3 bases and J by 4 bases, with 20 bases left in between. CDR3 amino acids: CASSAPGFSYGYNEQFF. CDR3 in DNA: TGTGCCAGCAGCGCTCCGGGATTCTCTTATGGGTACAATGAGCAGTTCTTC.

The chain recombines TRBV6-1 with TRBJ2-1, with 8 bases aligning to TRBD2. CDR1 and CDR2 (germline): MNHNS, SASEGT. Trimming took 8 bases from V and 10 from J; bases not matched to a gene: 13. The CDR3 has 14 residues. The CDR3 nucleotides read TGTGCCAGCTTTACCGGGACTAGTACTAAAGAGCAGTTCTTC. This gives the protein CASFTGTSTKEQFF.

The sample holds one count of this clone. This sequence joins TRBV7-3 and TRBJ1-2; possible D gene TRBD1, 6 bases. This CDR3 has 13 residues. CDR1 is SGHTA, CDR2 FQGTGA, per germline. The V and J ends lost 5 bases and 1 base respectively, with 8 bases between them. DNA for the CDR3: TGTGCCAGCAGCACGGACAGTAACTATGGCTACACCTTC. It codes for CASSTDSNYGYTF.

V gene TRBV7-2 combines with J gene TRBJ2-7; 11 bases are shared with TRBD2. This CDR3 region has 15 residues. Germline V gene data show CDR1 as SGHTA and CDR2 as FQGNSA. The J segment lost 1 base and the V segment lost 4 bases, leaving 3 bases of the junction unmatched. The CDR3 nucleotides read TGTGCCAGCAGCTACCGACTAGCGGGGTCCTACGAGCAGTACTTC. Its translation: CASSYRLAGSYEQYF.

The rearrangement joins TRBV4-1 to TRBJ2-3; D remains unclear. There are 14 residues in the CDR3. Germline assignment: CDR1 MGHRA and CDR2 YSYEKL. Trimming removed 4 bases from V and 5 bases from J, with 13 bases in between. CDR3 sequence: CASSLLAIEDTQYF. The CDR3, as DNA: TGCGCCAGCAGCCTTCTTGCGATAGAAGATACGCAGTATTTT.

In DNA form, the CDR3 reads TGTGCCATCGGAGGCAGGGACTATGGCTACACCTTC. This translates into CAIGGRDYGYTF. The chain combines TRBV10-3 with TRBJ1-2; TRBD1 might be the D (5 bases). V was cut by 8 bases and J by 3 bases, with 10 bases left in between. This CDR3 has 12 amino acids. Germline assignment: CDR1 ENHRY and CDR2 SYGVKD.

The chain employs TRBV30 and TRBJ1-2, with D tentatively TRBD1 (6 bases). CDR3 size: 10 residues. Trimming cost V 7 bases and J 8 bases, with 11 bases left between them. The germline CDR1 and CDR2 sequences are GTSNPN and SVGIG (reference sequence). The CDR3 bases are TGTGCCTCACAGGGCATCGGCTACACCTTC. Its translation: CASQGIGYTF.

This clone was seen a handful of times. The chain has TRBV5-1 and TRBJ1-2, with D possibly matching TRBD1 (5 bases). Deletions cut 4 bases from V and 4 bases from J, with 14 bases between. The CDR3 has 14 residues. Per germline, CDR1 SGHRS and CDR2 YFSETQ. Here the CDR3 DNA reads TGCGCCAGCAGCCCTGAGGGACTACCCTATGGCTACACCTTC. Its protein product is CASSPEGLPYGYTF.

The chain uses TRBV10-3 and TRBJ1-3, with D maybe TRBD1 (6 bases). Trimming stripped 4 bases from V and 0 bases from J, with 19 bases between. The CDR3 totals 18 residues. The germline V gene has CDR1 ENHRY and CDR2 SYGVKD. The CDR3 spells CAISASPPQGGSGNTIYF. CDR3 nucleotide sequence: TGTGCCATCAGTGCATCACCCCCACAAGGGGGCTCTGGAAACACCATATATTTT.

The chain combines TRBV11-3 with TRBJ1-2, with 9 nucleotides matching TRBD1. Germline CDR1 is SGHNT and CDR2 is YENEEA. Trimming removed 4 bases from V and 8 bases from J; junction bases left unmatched: 11. The CDR3 sequence is 15 residues long. The DNA for the CDR3 is TGTGCCAGCAGCTCCGGACAGGGGAGGTCGGAGGGCTACACCTTC. This gives the protein CASSSGQGRSEGYTF.

This chain connects TRBV18 to TRBJ1-1, with D unclear. CDR3 size: 14 residues. Germline CDR1 KGHSH, CDR2 LQKENI. V lost 6 bases to trimming and J lost 7 bases, with 18 bases between them. CDR3 loop: CASSPSGGFDEAFF. CDR3 DNA: TGTGCCAGCTCCCCTTCCGGAGGATTTGATGAAGCTTTCTTT.

Comment on this clone: This sample also contains other DNA sequences that code for the same CDR3. The chain has TRBV2 and TRBJ1-3; no definite D call. The CDR3 length is 14 residues. The V and J ends lost 3 bases and 4 bases respectively, with 10 bases between them. Germline CDR1 SNHLY, CDR2 FYNNEI. The CDR3 is CASSEGTPGNTIYF. CDR3 sequence (DNA): TGTGCCAGCAGTGAGGGCACCCCGGGAAACACCATATATTTT.

V gene TRBV27 combines with J gene TRBJ2-7; 10 bases are a match to TRBD1. Germline-derived CDR1 and CDR2 are MNHEY and SMNVEV (reference sequence). The CDR3 totals 14 residues. The junction had 8 bases not matched to a gene; V was cut back by 6 bases and J by 6 bases. The CDR3 reads CASSFGTGVREQYF. CDR3 coding DNA: TGTGCCAGCAGCTTTGGGACAGGGGTACGCGAGCAGTACTTC.

This chain joins TRBV5-5 and TRBJ1-2; no definite D call. The CDR3 is 13 residues long. Germline-derived CDR1 and CDR2 are SGHKS and YYEKEE (reference sequence). The germline V and J ends were trimmed by 0 bases and 4 bases, with 7 bases remaining between them. For the CDR3, the DNA is TGTGCCAGCAGCTTGGAGGCACCCTATGGCTACACCTTC. Protein product: CASSLEAPYGYTF.

A few counts support this clone. V gene TRBV2 combines with J gene TRBJ1-1; D uncertain. The CDR3 is made up of 13 amino acids. The ends were cut back, 1 base at V and 1 base at J, with 4 bases in the middle. Germline V gene lookup returns CDR1 SNHLY and CDR2 FYNNEI. Written as DNA, the CDR3 is TGTGCCAGCAGTGAAGAGGGGAACACTGAAGCTTTCTTT. Its translation: CASSEEGNTEAFF. Full variable domain (rest looked up from reference TRBV2 and TRBJ1-1): EPEVTQTPSHQVTQMGQEVILRCVPISNHLYFYWYRQILGQKVEFLVSFYNNEISEKSEIFDDQFSVERPDGSNFTLKIRSTKLEDSAMYFCASSEEGNTEAFFGQGTRLTVV.

The chain has TRBV7-9 and TRBJ2-1; D might be TRBD2 (5 bases). Germline V gives CDR1 SEHNR, CDR2 FQNEAQ (reference sequence). Trimming cost V 6 bases and J 0 bases, with 15 bases left between them. The CDR3 sequence is 16 residues long. This CDR3 reads CASRPGDTLSYNEQFF. For the CDR3, the DNA is TGTGCCAGCAGACCCGGGGATACCCTCTCCTACAATGAGCAGTTCTTC.

The rearrangement joins TRBV6-1 to TRBJ2-7; the D is unclear. Trimming pared 7 bases from V and 2 bases from J, leaving 18 bases between. Germline V CDR1 and CDR2: MNHNS, SASEGT. CDR3 length: 15 amino acids. The CDR3 nucleotides are TGTGCCAGCATTGAGTACCCGGACGGTACCTACGAGCAGTACTTC. It is translated as CASIEYPDGTYEQYF.

The chain recombines TRBV7-3 with TRBJ2-5, with 7 bases aligning to TRBD2. The V segment lost 5 bases and the J segment 5 bases; nucleotides outside the gene matches: 14. Germline V gene lookup returns CDR1 SGHTA and CDR2 FQGTGA. The CDR3 loop spans 16 amino acids. CDR3 nucleotide sequence: TGTGCCAGCAGCAAGTCCTCATCGACTAGCTCGGAGACCCAGTACTTC. As protein: CASSKSSSTSSETQYF.

The chain has TRBV7-2 and TRBJ2-1; 8 bases match TRBD2. Unmatched junction bases numbered 13, after V lost 2 bases and J lost 4 bases. The CDR3 runs 18 residues. Germline CDR1 reads SGHTA; CDR2 reads FQGNSA. The CDR3 DNA follows: TGTGCCAGCAGCTTATTGTCGCGGGGGGACCCATTATACAATGAGCAGTTCTTC. This codes for CASSLLSRGDPLYNEQFF.

This clone was observed a single time. The chain joins TRBV5-1 to TRBJ1-1; TRBD1 is a possible D gene (5 bases). Germline lookup yields CDR1 SGHRS and CDR2 YFSETQ. Trimming removed 3 bases at V and 4 bases at J, with 13 bases between. The CDR3 sequence is 14 residues long. CDR3 nucleotides: TGCGCCAGCAGCTCGAGGGGTGGTGTCACTGAAGCTTTCTTT. Translated: CASSSRGGVTEAFF.

A single count supports this clone. The DNA of the CDR3 is TGTGCCAGCAGTCGGGGACACCAAAATGAAAAACTGTTTTTT. Translated, it gives CASSRGHQNEKLFF. This rearrangement joins TRBV2 to TRBJ1-4, with D perhaps matching TRBD1 (6 bases). This CDR3 is built from 14 residues. Germline CDR1 and CDR2: SNHLY and FYNNEI. Deletions cut 5 bases from V and 5 bases from J, with 12 bases between.

This clone was counted a single time. The chain carries TRBV4-2 and TRBJ1-6; tentative D call: TRBD1 (5 bases). The germline CDR1 and CDR2 sequences are LGHNA and YNFKEQ. The CDR3 consists of 15 residues. V lost 0 bases to trimming and J lost 7 bases, with 10 bases between them. CDR3 region: CASSQDSQGNSPLHF. The CDR3, as DNA: TGTGCCAGCAGCCAAGATAGCCAGGGAAATTCACCCCTCCACTTT.